What follows are 3 T cell receptor beta chains derived from one specimen sequenced in a study of shared clonotypes between healthy human individuals. TCRdb's table, derived via immunoSEQ multiplex PCR, lists solely in-frame clones and lacks some. The data contain roughly 2,500,000 clones, 80% to 95% of them singletons. Source material: naive CD4+ T cells from PBMCs. Subset given: CD45RA+ positively selected. All receptors derive from a man aged 18 to 29 in good health. Some clones in this sample may be carry-over from other donors' samples.

This clone was recorded once. This chain links TRBV7-2 with TRBJ2-1; the D call may be TRBD1 or TRBD2 (5 bases each). This CDR3 region has 15 residues. V was clipped by 7 bases and J by 7 bases, with 20 bases between them. CDR1 and CDR2 from the germline V gene are SGHTA and FQGNSA. CDR3 sequence (DNA): TGTGCCAGCACCCGGACGGGACGGAAGATTAATGAGCAGTTCTTC. Its protein is CASTRTGRKINEQFF.

The chain uses TRBV14 and TRBJ1-3; TRBD1 agrees at 7 bases. The CDR3 covers 15 residues. After removal of 1 base from V and 4 bases from J, the junction contained 4 bases not matched to a gene. Germline V lookup: CDR1 SGHDN, CDR2 FVKESK. DNA for the CDR3: TGTGCCAGCAGCCAAGGACAGGGCTTCGGAAACACCATATATTTT. The encoded protein is CASSQGQGFGNTIYF.

This chain connects TRBV2 to TRBJ2-7; 7 bases are shared with TRBD2. With V trimmed by 6 bases and J by 4 bases, 9 bases remained unmatched. Germline loops: CDR1 SNHLY, CDR2 FYNNEI. The CDR3 has 14 residues. CDR3 in amino acids: CASRTGTNAYEQYF. The CDR3 nucleotides are TGTGCCAGCAGAACCGGGACTAATGCTTACGAGCAGTACTTC.